Detailed here is one TCR beta chain. Its antigen is as yet unknown. The CDR3 is 19 residues long. The ends lost 5 bases at V and 1 base at J; junction bases unmatched: 12. Germline CDR1 is WNHNN and CDR2 is SYGVQD (reference sequence). 13 Jbeta primers and 60 Vbeta primers were used for the PCR. TCRdb keeps only in-frame clones here, not all; method: immunoSEQ multiplex PCR. The sample has some 190,000 clones; around 82% are singletons. These data are taken from a study of cytomegalovirus exposure and HLA in healthy donors. The study, taken as a whole, reports: A later analysis found TCR association rates differed by HLA locus, highest for DRB1 and lowest for HLA-C.

The chain carries TRBV10-1 and TRBJ2-2, with 11 bases fitting TRBD2. Sequencing was done on a sample of PBMCs. The origin of this receptor is a man in his late teens or twenties in good health and CMV-seronegative. CDR3 sequence reads: CASSSLAGGSRKNTGELFF. CDR3 in DNA: TGCGCCAGCAGTTCTCTAGCGGGAGGATCCCGTAAGAACACCGGGGAGCTGTTTTTT.